These T cell receptor beta chains were read from a single sample in a study of T cells of healthy individuals. A single record per CDR3 protein comes from TCRdb applying MiXCR to the 5' RACE reads. Among fewer than 75,000 distinct CDR3 sequences, 15% to 20% were seen once, and the ten largest hold roughly 4.7%. All receptors come from a human donor in good health. Both conserved end residues are part of each CDR3. A D gene is named only where the DNA matches it firmly. Not every row has a clone size; where given, it reads once, few, many or a size class.

clone_size,j_call,v_call,d_call,cdr3_aa,cdr3_nt
many,TRBJ1-5,TRBV20-1,NA,CSARAGDGKSNQPQHF,TGCAGTGCTAGAGCTGGGGACGGTAAGAGCAATCAGCCCCAGCATTTT
NA,TRBJ2-7,TRBV4-1,NA,CASSQGRGNYEQYF,TGCGCCAGCAGCCAAGGGAGGGGAAACTACGAGCAGTACTTC
few,TRBJ2-3,TRBV10-2,TRBD2,CASSRGTSGKGDTQYF,TGCGCCAGCAGTAGGGGGACTAGCGGGAAAGGGGATACGCAGTATTTT
many,TRBJ2-7,TRBV2,NA,CASEGGSYEQYF,TGTGCCAGCGAGGGGGGCTCCTACGAGCAGTACTTC
few,TRBJ2-1,TRBV27,NA,CASRGSDLEGHF,TGTGCCAGCAGGGGATCGGACCTTGAGGGGCACTTC
NA,TRBJ1-3,TRBV4-1,NA,CASSPSQGSSSGNTIYF,TGCGCCAGCAGCCCTTCACAGGGATCGAGCTCTGGAAACACCATATATTTT
NA,TRBJ1-1,TRBV27,NA,CASSFLTGQAFF,TGTGCCAGCAGTTTTCTTACAGGGCAGGCTTTCTTT
many,TRBJ2-1,TRBV3-2,NA,CASSQQGRSNNEQFF,TGTGCCAGCAGCCAACAGGGGCGGTCTAACAATGAGCAGTTCTTC
medium-sized,TRBJ2-3,TRBV28,TRBD1,CASSSGTGHTDTQYF,TGTGCCAGCAGTTCCGGGACAGGGCACACAGATACGCAGTATTTT
many,TRBJ2-3,TRBV20-1,NA,CSAPGPRLTDTQYF,TGCAGTGCTCCGGGACCCCGTCTCACAGATACGCAGTATTTT
NA,TRBJ2-1,TRBV20-1,TRBD2,CSARDQAGGLEQFF,TGCAGTGCTAGAGATCAAGCGGGAGGGCTTGAGCAGTTCTTC
few,TRBJ1-6,TRBV9,NA,CASSVDAGGGSPLHF,TGTGCCAGCAGCGTAGACGCTGGGGGAGGTTCACCCCTCCACTTT
few,TRBJ2-2,TRBV27,NA,CASAGGGRTGELFF,TGTGCCAGCGCAGGGGGAGGGCGGACCGGGGAGCTGTTTTTT
few,TRBJ1-3,TRBV6-6,NA,CASIPRVLGSGNTIYF,TGTGCCAGCATTCCTAGGGTGCTGGGCTCTGGAAACACCATATATTTT
many,TRBJ2-6,TRBV10-3,NA,CAISDSSGANVLTF,TGTGCCATCAGCGACAGCTCTGGGGCCAACGTCCTGACTTTC
many,TRBJ1-2,TRBV7-3,NA,CASSLSRVNYGYTF,TGTGCCAGCAGCTTAAGCAGGGTTAACTATGGCTACACCTTC
few,TRBJ1-5,TRBV15,NA,CATSRTSPGHLLQPQHF,TGTGCCACCAGCAGAACCTCTCCGGGACACCTCCTTCAGCCCCAGCATTTT
few,TRBJ1-1,TRBV5-4,NA,CASSSGHPRDGGTEAFF,TGTGCCAGCAGCTCCGGACATCCTCGGGATGGAGGGACTGAAGCTTTCTTT
NA,TRBJ2-3,TRBV10-1,TRBD1,CASSEPGGNRDTQYF,TGCGCCAGCAGTGAGCCAGGGGGAAATCGAGATACGCAGTATTTT
many,TRBJ1-2,TRBV6-6,NA,CASSYDGHNGYTF,TGTGCCAGCAGTTATGACGGACATAATGGCTACACCTTC
NA,TRBJ2-3,TRBV3-1,TRBD2,CASSQVRAGELNTQYF,TGTGCCAGCAGCCAAGTTAGAGCGGGGGAACTAAATACGCAGTATTTT
few,TRBJ2-3,TRBV7-9,TRBD1,CASSALRGGWSDTQYF,TGTGCCAGCAGCGCCTTAAGAGGGGGCTGGTCGGATACGCAGTATTTT
few,TRBJ2-3,TRBV2,TRBD2,CASSTGTSGVADTQYF,TGTGCCAGCAGTACCGGGACTAGCGGGGTAGCAGATACGCAGTATTTT
few,TRBJ2-7,TRBV5-1,NA,CASSLGDLSGNYEQYF,TGCGCCAGCAGCTTGGGGGACCTTTCTGGAAACTACGAGCAGTACTTC
many,TRBJ2-7,TRBV27,TRBD1,CASSQGGQGAREQYF,TGTGCCAGCAGTCAAGGGGGACAGGGGGCGCGAGAGCAGTACTTC
many,TRBJ2-7,TRBV9,NA,CASSIADGYEQYF,TGTGCCAGCAGCATAGCGGACGGCTACGAGCAGTACTTC
many,TRBJ1-4,TRBV4-1,TRBD1,CASSRTGEKLFF,TGCGCCAGCAGCCGGACAGGGGAAAAACTGTTTTTT
few,TRBJ2-1,TRBV7-2,NA,CASSFAGGSEQFF,TGTGCCAGCAGCTTTGCGGGTGGTAGTGAGCAGTTCTTC
many,TRBJ1-1,TRBV3-1,NA,CASSQLTAYAEAFF,TGTGCCAGCAGCCAACTGACAGCCTACGCTGAAGCTTTCTTT
many,TRBJ2-7,TRBV10-3,TRBD1,CAISETRQGAHEQYF,TGTGCCATCAGTGAAACTAGACAGGGTGCCCACGAGCAGTACTTC
NA,TRBJ1-3,TRBV4-1,NA,CASSQVGSGNTIYF,TGCGCCAGCAGCCAAGTGGGCTCTGGAAACACCATATATTTT
few,TRBJ2-5,TRBV4-1,NA,CASSQEGTRGETQYF,TGCGCCAGCAGCCAAGAGGGAACTAGGGGTGAGACCCAGTACTTC
NA,TRBJ2-3,TRBV11-2,TRBD1,CASSLRDRVDTQYF,TGTGCCAGCAGCTTAAGGGACAGGGTCGATACGCAGTATTTT
many,TRBJ2-2,TRBV6-5,NA,CASSYPLAKGTGELFF,TGTGCCAGCAGTTATCCCCTGGCAAAGGGAACCGGGGAGCTGTTTTTT
few,TRBJ2-7,TRBV20-1,TRBD2,CSARRREGLSYEQYF,TGCAGTGCTAGGCGGCGGGAGGGCCTTTCCTACGAGCAGTACTTC
many,TRBJ2-1,TRBV18,NA,CASSPDGNEQFF,TGTGCCAGCTCACCAGACGGCAATGAGCAGTTCTTC
few,TRBJ1-1,TRBV12-5,NA,CASGQEGGTEAFF,TGTGCTAGTGGACAAGAGGGGGGGACTGAAGCTTTCTTT
NA,TRBJ2-4,TRBV29-1,NA,CSVGESGQNIQYF,TGCAGCGTCGGAGAGAGCGGGCAAAACATTCAGTACTTC
NA,TRBJ1-1,TRBV10-3,NA,CAIKGRMNTEAFF,TGTGCCATCAAGGGCAGAATGAACACTGAAGCTTTCTTT
few,TRBJ2-3,TRBV10-3,NA,CAISELFTDTQYF,TGTGCCATCAGTGAGCTTTTCACAGATACGCAGTATTTT
NA,TRBJ2-7,TRBV10-3,NA,CAISVEGFEQYF,TGTGCCATCAGTGTTGAGGGTTTCGAGCAGTACTTC
many,TRBJ2-3,TRBV5-1,TRBD2,CASSLAGGGGDTQYF,TGCGCCAGCAGCTTGGCCGGGGGGGGCGGAGATACGCAGTATTTT
few,TRBJ1-1,TRBV3-1,NA,CASSQAGGTEAFF,TGTGCCAGCAGCCAAGCGGGGGGCACTGAAGCTTTCTTT
many,TRBJ2-1,TRBV7-9,TRBD2,CASSPMGGAGGSYNEQFF,TGTGCCAGCAGCCCTATGGGGGGCGCGGGGGGCTCCTACAATGAGCAGTTCTTC
many,TRBJ2-1,TRBV27,TRBD2,CASSLYLAGVDEQFF,TGTGCCAGCAGTTTGTATCTAGCGGGAGTGGACGAGCAGTTCTTC
many,TRBJ2-3,TRBV20-1,NA,CSAPLDTQYF,TGCAGTGCCCCCCTAGATACGCAGTATTTT
few,TRBJ2-7,TRBV7-8,NA,CASSLALNYEQYF,TGTGCCAGCAGCTTAGCCCTAAATTACGAGCAGTACTTC
many,TRBJ2-1,TRBV12-3/TRBV12-4,TRBD2,CASSPQGLAGGPSYNEQFF,TGTGCCAGCAGCCCTCAGGGACTAGCGGGGGGGCCGTCCTACAATGAGCAGTTCTTC
NA,TRBJ2-5,TRBV7-9,NA,CASSLLGVETQYF,TGTGCCAGCAGCTTATTAGGGGTGGAGACCCAGTACTTC
few,TRBJ2-5,TRBV27,NA,CASRPTSTETQYF,TGTGCCAGCAGACCGACTAGTACCGAGACCCAGTACTTC
many,TRBJ2-7,TRBV5-1,NA,CASSLNRYEQYF,TGCGCCAGCAGCTTGAACCGCTACGAGCAGTACTTC
NA,TRBJ1-4,TRBV18,NA,CASSPPGPQGEEKLFF,TGTGCCAGCTCACCACCGGGCCCGCAGGGCGAAGAAAAACTGTTTTTT
many,TRBJ2-1,TRBV10-3,NA,CATRDYNEQFF,TGTGCCACCAGGGATTACAATGAGCAGTTCTTC
few,TRBJ2-7,TRBV7-2,NA,CASSRRYEQYF,TGTGCCAGCAGCCGGCGGTACGAGCAGTACTTC
few,TRBJ1-3,TRBV9,NA,CASSVDGPTSGNTIYF,TGTGCCAGCAGCGTAGACGGACCGACCTCTGGAAACACCATATATTTT
few,TRBJ1-5,TRBV27,NA,CASSRDTYQPQHF,TGTGCCAGCAGTCGGGACACTTATCAGCCCCAGCATTTT